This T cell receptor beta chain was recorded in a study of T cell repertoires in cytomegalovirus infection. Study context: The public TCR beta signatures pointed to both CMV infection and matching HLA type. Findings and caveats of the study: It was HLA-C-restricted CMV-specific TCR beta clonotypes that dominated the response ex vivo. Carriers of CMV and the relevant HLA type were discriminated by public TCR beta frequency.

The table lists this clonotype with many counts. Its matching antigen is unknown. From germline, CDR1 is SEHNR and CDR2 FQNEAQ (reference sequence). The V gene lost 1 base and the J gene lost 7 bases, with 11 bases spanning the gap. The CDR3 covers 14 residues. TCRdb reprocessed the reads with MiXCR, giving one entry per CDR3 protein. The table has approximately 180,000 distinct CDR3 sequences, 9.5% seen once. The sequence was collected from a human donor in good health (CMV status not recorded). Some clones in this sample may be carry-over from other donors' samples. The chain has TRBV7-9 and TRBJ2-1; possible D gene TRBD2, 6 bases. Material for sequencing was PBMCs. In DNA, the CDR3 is TGTGCCAGCAGCTTAGGACTAGTCGGTAATGAGCAGTTCTTC. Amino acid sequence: CASSLGLVGNEQFF.